This T cell receptor (beta chain) came from a study of cytomegalovirus exposure and HLA in healthy donors. The PCR had 60 Vbeta and 13 Jbeta primers. TCRdb's copy holds only in-frame clones and misses some; the assay was immunoSEQ multiplex PCR. The profile shows hundreds of thousands of clones, about 80% of them singletons. The origin of this receptor is a young man in good health and CMV-seronegative. What was sequenced was PBMCs.

CDR3 in DNA: TGTGCCAGCAGCTTACTAGCGTCCACAGATACGCAGTATTTT. Translating it yields CASSLLASTDTQYF. The chain recombines TRBV11-2 with TRBJ2-3; a possible D gene is TRBD2 (6 bases). Looked up from germline, CDR1 is SGHAT and CDR2 is FQNNGV. This CDR3 is 14 amino acids long. The V end lost 2 bases, the J end lost 2 bases, and 8 bases lay between the germline ends.